The entry below describes one TCR beta chain. Its antigen is still unknown. Germline values: CDR1 SQVTM, CDR2 ANQGSEA. Trimming removed 4 bases from V and 0 bases from J, with 6 bases in between. This CDR3 has 12 residues. This sample is part of a study of cytomegalovirus exposure and HLA in healthy donors. Whole-study context: About 200 million T cells yielded 110 million or so unique TCR beta sequences in earlier analysis.

When sampled, the donors appeared nominally healthy, though they likely had unrecorded immune exposures. The PCR used 60 Vbeta and 13 Jbeta primers. Sequenced by immunoSEQ multiplex PCR; TCRdb stores in-frame clones only, minus some. The table has about 130,000 clones, about 82% seen once. Findings and caveats of the study: A later analysis linked a missense variant in DCLRE1C to the trimming of TCR beta V and J genes. Listed as cytomegalovirus-associated were around 160 TCR beta chains.

The chain recombines TRBV29-1 with TRBJ1-2; D is ambiguous. This receptor was taken from a boy between 10 and 17 years old in good health and CMV-seronegative. The sequencing sample was made of PBMCs. The CDR3 nucleotides are TGCAGCGTTGCGAGAGCTAACTATGGCTACACCTTC. Amino acids: CSVARANYGYTF.